This TCR beta chain is from a study of T cells in Graves' hyperthyroidism and ophthalmopathy. Study-wide background: Prior to any treatment, at the point of initial diagnosis, peripheral blood was collected. Study-wide points: Ophthalmopathy was distinguished from stable hyperthyroidism by 13 V-J signatures.

This CDR3 has 16 amino acids. Germline V gene data show CDR1 as MNHEY and CDR2 as SMNVEV (reference sequence). Trimming stripped 3 bases from V and 2 bases from J, with 14 bases between. This clonotype has ten or more counts. No antigen is known for it. TCR beta CDR3 regions were amplified from RNA transcripts. RT-PCR in the first round (using the HTBI primer set) targeted the TCR CDR3. Using its own MiXCR run on the multiplex PCR reads, TCRdb lists one record per CDR3 protein. This table has fewer than 600,000 distinct CDR3 sequences, approximately 15% appearing once. The chain links TRBV27 to TRBJ2-1; the D gene is possibly TRBD1 (6 bases). The clonotype originates from a woman aged 18-29 years with Graves' hyperthyroidism. Input material: blood. The CDR3 DNA is TGTGCCAGCAGTTTTATGAGGACAGCCACCTACAATGAGCAGTTCTTC. It is translated as CASSFMRTATYNEQFF.